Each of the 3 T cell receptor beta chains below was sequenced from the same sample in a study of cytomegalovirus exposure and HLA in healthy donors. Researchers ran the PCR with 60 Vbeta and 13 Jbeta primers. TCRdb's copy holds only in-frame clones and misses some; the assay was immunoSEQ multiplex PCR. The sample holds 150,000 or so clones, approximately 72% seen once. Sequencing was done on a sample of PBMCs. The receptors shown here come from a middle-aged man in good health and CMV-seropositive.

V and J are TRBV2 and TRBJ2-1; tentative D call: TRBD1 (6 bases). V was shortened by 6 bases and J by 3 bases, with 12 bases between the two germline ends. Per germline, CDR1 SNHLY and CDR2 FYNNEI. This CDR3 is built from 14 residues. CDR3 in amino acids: CASRDSPFYNEQFF. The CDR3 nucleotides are TGTGCCAGCAGGGACAGTCCTTTCTACAATGAGCAGTTCTTC.

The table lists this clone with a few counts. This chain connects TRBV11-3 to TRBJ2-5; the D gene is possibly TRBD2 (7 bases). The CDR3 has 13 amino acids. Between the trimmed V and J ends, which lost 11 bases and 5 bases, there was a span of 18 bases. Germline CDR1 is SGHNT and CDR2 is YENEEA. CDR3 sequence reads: CASKGGAEETQYF. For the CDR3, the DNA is TGTGCCTCAAAGGGGGGGGCGGAGGAGACCCAGTACTTC.

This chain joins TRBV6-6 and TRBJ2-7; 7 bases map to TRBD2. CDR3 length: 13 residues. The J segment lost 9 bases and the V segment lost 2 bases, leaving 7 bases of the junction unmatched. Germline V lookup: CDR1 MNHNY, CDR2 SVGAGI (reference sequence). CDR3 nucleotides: TGTGCCAGCAGTTACGGGGCGGGGGAGCCGCAGTACTTC. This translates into CASSYGAGEPQYF.